This is a list of T cell receptor beta chains from one sample in a study of a mutant IDH1 vaccine in newly diagnosed glioma. The repertoire was sequenced with immunoSEQ multiplex PCR; TCRdb's copy has only in-frame clones and lacks some. The sample lists over 75,000 clones, about four fifths occurring once. The specimen was PBMCs, collected from a glioma patient treated with radiotherapy, temozolomide or both. These receptors all come from a man aged 40-55 years with glioma. The CDR3 runs from the conserved cysteine through the conserved F or W. A D gene is named only where the DNA matches it firmly. Clone size appears in some rows only: once, few, many, or a class for an expanded clone.

abundance	v_gene	d_gene	j_gene	CDR3aa	CDR3nt
few	TRBV4-2	-	TRBJ1-5	CASSPPGANQPQHF	TGTGCCAGCAGCCCCCCAGGGGCCAATCAGCCCCAGCATTTT
-	TRBV4-3	-	TRBJ2-2	CASSQAVRGGELFF	TGCGCCAGCAGCCAAGCTGTTCGGGGCGGGGAGCTGTTTTTT
once	TRBV19	TRBD1	TRBJ1-1	CASRGQGWNTEAFF	TGTGCCAGTAGGGGACAGGGGTGGAACACTGAAGCTTTCTTT
few	TRBV15	TRBD2	TRBJ2-7	CATSSSSGGYEQYF	TGTGCCACCAGCAGTTCTAGCGGGGGCTACGAGCAGTACTTC
-	TRBV6-5	-	TRBJ1-5	CASGRADQPQHF	TGTGCCAGCGGAAGGGCGGATCAGCCCCAGCATTTT
-	TRBV5-4	-	TRBJ2-7	CASSRARSYEQYF	TGTGCCAGCAGCCGGGCTAGAAGCTACGAGCAGTACTTC
-	TRBV7-3	TRBD1	TRBJ1-2	CASSSTGGNYGYTF	TGTGCCAGCAGCTCGACAGGGGGGAACTATGGCTACACCTTC
-	TRBV4-3	TRBD1	TRBJ2-7	CASSQGTGKAYEQYF	TGCGCCAGCAGCCAAGGGACAGGGAAGGCCTACGAGCAGTACTTC
-	TRBV9	TRBD2	TRBJ2-1	CASSVMTSGLSYNEQFF	TGTGCCAGCAGCGTAATGACTAGCGGGCTTTCCTACAATGAGCAGTTCTTC
-	TRBV18	-	TRBJ1-5	CASSPVYEQPQHF	TGTGCCAGCTCACCGGTTTACGAGCAGCCCCAGCATTTT
-	TRBV10-1	-	TRBJ1-3	CASSEYLGRGNTIYF	TGCGCCAGCAGTGAGTATCTGGGGCGAGGAAACACCATATATTTT
-	TRBV27	-	TRBJ1-2	CASSFGGGGYTF	TGTGCCAGCAGTTTCGGTGGGGGTGGCTACACCTTC
-	TRBV27	TRBD1	TRBJ1-5	CASSPTGANQPQHF	TGTGCCAGCAGTCCCACAGGGGCCAATCAGCCCCAGCATTTT
few	TRBV2	-	TRBJ1-1	CASTPGQNTEAFF	TGTGCCAGCACGCCAGGACAGAACACTGAAGCTTTCTTT
-	TRBV14	TRBD1	TRBJ1-6	CASSQRQGAIIHSPLHF	TGTGCCAGCAGCCAAAGGCAGGGGGCGATAATACATTCACCCCTCCACTTT
-	TRBV10-3	TRBD1	TRBJ1-1	CAILGGQRNTEAFF	TGTGCCATCTTAGGGGGACAGAGGAACACTGAAGCTTTCTTT
-	TRBV7-9	TRBD2	TRBJ2-5	CASSLALAEQETQYF	TGTGCCAGCAGCTTAGCCCTAGCGGAGCAAGAGACCCAGTACTTC
-	TRBV5-8	-	TRBJ2-1	CASSLKRGQGRVAYNEQFF	TGTGCCAGCAGCTTGAAACGGGGGCAGGGACGCGTCGCCTACAATGAGCAGTTCTTC
-	TRBV7-3	TRBD2	TRBJ2-5	CASSLGRGKETQYF	TGTGCCAGCAGCTTAGGGAGGGGAAAAGAGACCCAGTACTTC
-	TRBV7-6	TRBD2	TRBJ2-1	CASSLVVGQRGGRNEQFF	TGTGCCAGCAGCTTAGTGGTCGGCCAGCGGGGGGGCCGAAATGAGCAGTTCTTC
-	TRBV9	TRBD2	TRBJ2-5	CASSLSSGTPLAGGPETQYF	TGTGCCAGCAGCCTCTCCTCCGGGACACCTCTAGCGGGAGGGCCGGAGACCCAGTACTTC
-	TRBV6-6	TRBD1	TRBJ1-5	CASSGDRVVNQPQHF	TGTGCCAGCAGCGGGGACAGGGTGGTCAATCAGCCCCAGCATTTT
-	TRBV6-5	-	TRBJ1-1	CASSYRRGITEAFF	TGTGCCAGCAGTTATCGAAGGGGAATCACTGAAGCTTTCTTT
-	TRBV5-8	TRBD2	TRBJ2-7	CASSPPRAGVSFNEQYF	TGTGCCAGCAGCCCCCCCAGGGCGGGAGTATCCTTTAACGAGCAGTACTTC
-	TRBV6-6	-	TRBJ2-7	CASGGPTDSDEQYF	TGTGCCAGCGGAGGACCTACGGACTCAGACGAGCAGTACTTC